This T cell receptor beta chain was captured in a study of OX40 agonist ivuxolimab in advanced cancers. The study in broad terms: Ivuxolimab was an agonistic, fully human IgG2 monoclonal antibody directed against OX40 (CD134), a costimulatory receptor. The monotherapy dose-escalation portion (N of about 52 patients) of the phase I ivuxolimab trial is reported in the paper. Of the roughly 50 dose-escalation patients, hepatocellular carcinoma was present in around 20, melanoma in approximately 15, renal cell carcinoma in 9 and head and neck cancer in 9. The point of sequencing TCRbeta in the periphery was to test whether ivuxolimab changed TCR sequence diversity and drove clonal T-cell expansion. Intravenous ivuxolimab was administered to patients every 2 weeks at six dose levels: 0.01, 0.1, 0.3, 1.5, 3 and 10 mg/kg. Three dose-escalation patients achieved partial responses, one with hepatocellular carcinoma and two with cutaneous melanoma. Prior anti-PD-1, anti-PD-L1 or anti-CTLA-4 therapy was permitted, and approximately 42% of dose-escalation patients had received checkpoint inhibitors. A male proportion of 82.7% and a mean age of approximately 62 years, ranging from 23 to 79, were recorded for the dose-escalation cohort.

The full study reports these points: After ivuxolimab, expanded clones were on average more numerous among CD8+ T cells than among CD4+ T cells. Low levels of normalized T-cell clonal expansion were also seen in some patients who did not respond. At doses of 0.1 to 3.0 mg/kg, clonal expansion of both CD4+ and CD8+ T cells in blood was seen between baseline and week 6. Partial responders in the 0.1-3.0 mg/kg groups had among the lowest normalized peripheral clonal expansion, especially among CD8+ T cells. The antigen specificity of the peripheral T cells that underwent clonal expansion was not determined.

The CDR3 contains 17 residues, cysteine and phenylalanine counted. The retained sequence is limited to the CDR3, 51 bases, with the frame set at the first base. V is clipped by 6 bases and J by 0 bases, and the sequence between their germline boundaries is 16 bases long. CDR1 and CDR2, per the germline V gene, are SGHRS and YFSETQ. Details on this clone: Its antigen is not yet known. No base quality values were provided; no much bigger clone lies one nucleotide off.

Patients with autoimmune disease history or receiving systemic immunosuppression were excluded from the trial. Peripheral blood for TCR sequencing was collected from all dose cohorts at baseline, on cycle 4 day 1, and on cycle 7 day 1. The samples were drawn from a first-in-human, open-label, multicenter phase I dose-escalation trial of ivuxolimab. Adults with locally advanced or metastatic head and neck squamous cell, hepatocellular, melanoma or renal cell carcinoma were enrolled in the trial. Before TCR sequencing, CD4+ T cells and CD8+ T cells were sorted from peripheral blood as separate populations. For sequencing of the TCRbeta CDR3 region, genomic DNA was extracted from the sorted cells. The immunoSEQ Assay was used for sequencing of TCRbeta CDR3 regions. TCRdb mirrors the immuneACCESS table, restricted to in-frame sequences. Some clones are absent from its copies; in checked studies, under half trace to an unresolved V gene, and the reason for the others is unknown. Counted in this sample were 90,000 to 100,000 clones; 80% to 90% of them appeared once. Around 0.85% of the sample rests with the top ten.

The TCR was taken from an adult with an advanced solid tumor such as melanoma, head and neck, liver or kidney cancer. Here the sequenced sample was CD4+ or CD8+ T cells sorted from blood, taken in a trial of the OX40 agonist ivuxolimab. This chain joins TRBV5-1 to TRBJ2-6; TRBD1 is a possible D gene, resting on 7 matching bases. The sequenced DNA is TGCGCCAGCACCCCCCAGGGGGACTCCTCTGGGGCCAACGTCCTGACTTTC. Translated, it gives CASTPQGDSSGANVLTF.